This TCR beta chain stems from a study of control samples from healthy donors and cancer patients. CDR3 length: 15 amino acids. Germline values: CDR1 LNHDA, CDR2 SQIVND (reference sequence). The V end lost 3 bases, the J end lost 4 bases, and 13 bases lay between the germline ends. This table comes from immunoSEQ multiplex PCR, and its TCRdb copy is limited to in-frame clones, with some not included. Of under 80,000 clones listed, 80% to 95% were seen once; the top ten hold about 1.3%. This clone was seen just once. The TCR originated in a woman aged 40 to 50 with lung cancer. The material sequenced was PBMCs. The chain uses TRBV19 and TRBJ2-1; D is uncertain. The CDR3, as DNA: TGTGCCAGTAGTATCACACCGGCTGGGTACAATGAGCAGTTCTTC. Translation: CASSITPAGYNEQFF.